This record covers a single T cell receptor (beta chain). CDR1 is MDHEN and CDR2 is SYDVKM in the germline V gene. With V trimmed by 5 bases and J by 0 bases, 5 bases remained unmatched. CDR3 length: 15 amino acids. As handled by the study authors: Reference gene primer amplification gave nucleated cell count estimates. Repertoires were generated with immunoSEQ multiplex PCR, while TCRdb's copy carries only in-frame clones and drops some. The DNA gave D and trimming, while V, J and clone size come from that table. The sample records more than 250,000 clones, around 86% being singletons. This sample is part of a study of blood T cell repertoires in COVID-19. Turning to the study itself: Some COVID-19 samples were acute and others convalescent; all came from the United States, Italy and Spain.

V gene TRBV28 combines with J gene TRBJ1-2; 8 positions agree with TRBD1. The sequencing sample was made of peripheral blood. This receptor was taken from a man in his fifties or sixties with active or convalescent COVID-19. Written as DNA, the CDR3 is TGTGCCAGCAGTCTGCCGACAGGGGCTAACTATGGCTACACCTTC. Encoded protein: CASSLPTGANYGYTF.